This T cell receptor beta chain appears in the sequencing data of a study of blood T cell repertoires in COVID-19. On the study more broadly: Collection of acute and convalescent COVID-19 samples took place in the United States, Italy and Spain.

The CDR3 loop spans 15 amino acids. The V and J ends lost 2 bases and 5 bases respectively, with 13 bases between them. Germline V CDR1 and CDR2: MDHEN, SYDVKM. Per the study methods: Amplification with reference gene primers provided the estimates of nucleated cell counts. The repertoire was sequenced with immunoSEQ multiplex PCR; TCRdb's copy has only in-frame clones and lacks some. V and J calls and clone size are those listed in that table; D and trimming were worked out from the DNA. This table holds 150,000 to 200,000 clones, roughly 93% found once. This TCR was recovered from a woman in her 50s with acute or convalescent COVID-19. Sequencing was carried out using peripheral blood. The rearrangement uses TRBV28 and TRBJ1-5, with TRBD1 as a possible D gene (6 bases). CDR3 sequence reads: CASSLGQGNYQPQHF. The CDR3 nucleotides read TGTGCCAGCAGTTTAGGGCAGGGGAATTATCAGCCCCAGCATTTT.